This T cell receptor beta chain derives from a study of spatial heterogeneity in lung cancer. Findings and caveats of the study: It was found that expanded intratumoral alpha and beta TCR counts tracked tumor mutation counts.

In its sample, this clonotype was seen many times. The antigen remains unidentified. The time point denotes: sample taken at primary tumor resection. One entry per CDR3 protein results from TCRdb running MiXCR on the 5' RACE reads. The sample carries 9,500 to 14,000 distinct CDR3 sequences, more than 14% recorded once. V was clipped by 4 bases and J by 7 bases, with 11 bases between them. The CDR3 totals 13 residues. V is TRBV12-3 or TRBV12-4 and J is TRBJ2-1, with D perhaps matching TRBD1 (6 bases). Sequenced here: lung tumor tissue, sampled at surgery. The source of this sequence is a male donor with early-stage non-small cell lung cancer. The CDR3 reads CASSSHTGNEQFF. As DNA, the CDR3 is TGTGCCAGCAGTTCACATACAGGGAATGAGCAGTTCTTC.